The next 28 T cell receptor beta chains were all read from a single sample in a study of CD8+CD57+ T cells in acquired aplastic anemia. Investigators profiled TCR beta VDJ and CDR3 from genomic DNA template. One entry per CDR3 protein results from TCRdb running MiXCR on the reads. The table shows about 200,000 distinct CDR3 sequences, with around 50% occurring only once. The sequenced patients had an expansion of CD8+CD57+ cells seen by flow cytometry. Source material: sorted CD4+, CD8+, or CD8+CD57+ T cells (not recorded which) from PBMCs. The receptors stem from a human donor with aplastic anemia.

A remark on this clonotype: A single base separates this from a much larger clone, so it may be a read error. This rearrangement joins TRBV3-1 to TRBJ1-6; D gene unclear. The germline V gene has CDR1 LGHDT and CDR2 YNNKEL (reference sequence). The CDR3 consists of 14 residues. CDR3 DNA: TGTGCCAGCAGCCCGGGAGGGTCTAATTCATCCCTCCACTTT. Translating it yields CASSPGGSNSSLHF.

This clonotype was counted many times. The chain has TRBV2 and TRBJ1-1, with TRBD1 identical over 7 bases. The CDR3 spans 15 residues. CDR1 is SNHLY and CDR2 is FYNNEI in the germline V gene. J lost 6 bases, V lost 5 bases, and 12 bases had no gene match. This CDR3 reads CASSQDRAEWAEAFF. The CDR3 DNA is TGTGCCAGCAGTCAAGACAGGGCTGAGTGGGCTGAAGCTTTCTTT.

This chain links TRBV10-3 with TRBJ2-7; no reliable D call. Trimming removed 10 bases at V and 3 bases at J, with 16 bases between. This CDR3 comprises 13 residues. Germline V gene lookup returns CDR1 ENHRY and CDR2 SYGVKD. The CDR3 nucleotides read TGTGCCACCCGCGGTGTAGGCCACTACGAGCAGTACTTC. This sequence encodes CATRGVGHYEQYF.

The chain recombines TRBV6-2 or TRBV6-3 with TRBJ1-5; D remains ambiguous. The CDR3 totals 13 residues. The germline CDR1 and CDR2 sequences are MNHEY and SVGEGT. Trimming stripped 8 bases from V and 6 bases from J, with 14 bases between. The CDR3 protein is CASGLLAGQPQHF. The CDR3 DNA sequence: TGTGCCAGCGGCCTCCTTGCGGGTCAGCCCCAGCATTTT.

The chain has TRBV9 and TRBJ2-5; D might be TRBD1 (6 bases). This CDR3 spans 15 amino acids. Trimming left V 0 bases short and J 2 bases short, with 11 bases between. Germline V gene data show CDR1 as SGDLS and CDR2 as YYNGEE. CDR3 in amino acids: CASSVGNRAQETQYF. The CDR3 bases are TGTGCCAGCAGCGTAGGTAACAGGGCACAAGAGACCCAGTACTTC.

Only a few counts were recorded for this clonotype. The chain combines TRBV20-1 with TRBJ2-3; 11 bases line up with TRBD2. Trimming took 3 bases from V and 2 from J; bases not matched to a gene: 7. The germline CDR1 and CDR2 sequences are DFQATT and SNEGSKA (reference sequence). This CDR3 has 16 residues. The CDR3 here is CSARTILAGDTDTQYF. The DNA of the CDR3 is TGCAGTGCTAGGACGATACTAGCGGGGGACACAGATACGCAGTATTTT.

V gene TRBV3-1 combines with J gene TRBJ1-3, with D perhaps matching TRBD1 (6 bases). Trimming removed 7 bases from V and 6 bases from J, with 16 bases in between. Germline assignment: CDR1 LGHDT and CDR2 YNNKEL (reference sequence). CDR3 length equals 14 residues. The CDR3 sequence: CASTRAGGENTIYF. The CDR3 DNA follows: TGTGCCAGCACCCGCGCGGGGGGCGAAAACACCATATATTTT.

In this sample, this clonotype turned up many times. The chain combines TRBV4-1 with TRBJ1-5; TRBD1 aligns across 8 bases. Germline lookup yields CDR1 MGHRA and CDR2 YSYEKL. V dropped 0 bases and J dropped 4; count of bases not matched to a gene: 8. The CDR3 extends over 17 amino acids. The CDR3 coding sequence is TGCGCCAGCAGCCAAGATACTCGGGACAGGTTGAATCAGCCCCAGCATTTT. This gives the protein CASSQDTRDRLNQPQHF.

This clonotype was seen only a few times. The chain employs TRBV19 and TRBJ2-1; 7 bases are shared with TRBD2. J was trimmed by 1 base and V by 5 bases; bases with no gene match: 11. This CDR3 is 17 amino acids long. The germline gives CDR1 LNHDA, CDR2 SQIVND (reference sequence). The CDR3 sequence: CASSLLGAGVSYNEQFF. The CDR3 nucleotides read TGTGCCAGTAGTCTCCTTGGGGCGGGGGTTTCCTACAATGAGCAGTTCTTC.

This chain joins TRBV7-9 and TRBJ1-1; no firm D call. The CDR3 has 13 amino acids. Germline V gives CDR1 SEHNR, CDR2 FQNEAQ (reference sequence). The V and J ends lost 3 bases and 8 bases respectively, with 13 bases between them. The CDR3: CASSFGLGREAFF. Here the CDR3 DNA reads TGTGCCAGCAGCTTCGGGTTGGGCAGGGAAGCTTTCTTT.

The chain joins TRBV29-1 to TRBJ1-6; D is ambiguous. Germline values: CDR1 SQVTM, CDR2 ANQGSEA. The ends were cut back, 7 bases at V and 10 bases at J, with 17 bases in the middle. The CDR3 consists of 13 residues. CDR3 amino acids: CSGRESFGSPLHF. DNA of the CDR3: TGCAGCGGGAGGGAAAGCTTCGGGTCACCCCTCCACTTT. Full variable domain (missing parts from reference TRBV29-1 and TRBJ1-6): SAVISQKPSRDICQRGTSLTIQCQVDSQVTMMFWYRQQPGQSLTLIATANQGSEATYESGFVIDKFPISRPNLTFSTLTVSNMSPEDSSIYLCSGRESFGSPLHFGNGTRLTVT.

This clonotype was detected ten times or more. The rearrangement uses TRBV12-5 and TRBJ2-7, with 7 bases that match TRBD2. The V gene end was trimmed by 1 base and the J gene end by 2 bases; junction bases not matched to a gene: 5. The CDR3 contains 15 residues. Germline CDR1 is LGHNT and CDR2 is FRNRAP. The CDR3 region is CASGLGASGTYEQYF. The CDR3 bases are TGTGCTAGTGGTTTGGGGGCTAGCGGCACCTACGAGCAGTACTTC.

This clonotype was counted ten times or more. V gene TRBV7-7 combines with J gene TRBJ2-1; the match to TRBD2 covers 8 bases. Germline V gene sequence: CDR1 SSHAT, CDR2 FNYEAQ (reference sequence). The CDR3 is 16 amino acids. The J segment lost 4 bases and the V segment lost 5 bases, leaving 10 bases of the junction unmatched. The CDR3: CASSPRVGGEYNEQFF. CDR3 sequence (DNA): TGTGCCAGCAGCCCTAGGGTCGGGGGGGAATACAATGAGCAGTTCTTC.

This clonotype was picked up a small number of times. The chain uses TRBV19 and TRBJ1-1, with 9 bases lining up with TRBD1. CDR1 is LNHDA and CDR2 is SQIVND in the germline V gene (reference sequence). The CDR3 is 17 amino acids. Trimming removed 4 bases from V and 0 bases from J; junction bases left unmatched: 9. The CDR3 nucleotides read TGTGCCAGTAGTAGCGGGACAGGGAGATGGGTGAACACTGAAGCTTTCTTT. This encodes CASSSGTGRWVNTEAFF.

This clonotype was detected only a few times. This sequence joins TRBV19 and TRBJ2-1; D may be TRBD2 (7 bases). Trimming stripped 11 bases from V and 8 bases from J, with 28 bases between. Per germline, CDR1 LNHDA and CDR2 SQIVND (reference sequence). The CDR3 totals 16 residues. CDR3: CAWSGEGEPFSDEQFF. DNA of the CDR3: TGTGCCTGGAGTGGGGAGGGGGAGCCTTTCAGCGATGAGCAGTTCTTC.

The genes are TRBV20-1 and TRBJ2-7; 8 nucleotides agree with TRBD2. This CDR3 spans 14 amino acids. CDR1 and CDR2 from the germline V gene are DFQATT and SNEGSKA (reference sequence). J was trimmed by 1 base and V by 2 bases; bases with no gene match: 4. The CDR3 DNA sequence: TGCAGTGCTAGAAGCGGGACTAGTTCCTACGAGCAGTACTTC. Protein product: CSARSGTSSYEQYF.

This clonotype was found once. The chain combines TRBV11-2 with TRBJ1-6; the D gene is possibly TRBD1 (5 bases). V was shortened by 5 bases and J by 10 bases, with 15 bases between the two germline ends. Germline-derived CDR1 and CDR2 are SGHAT and FQNNGV. The CDR3 loop spans 14 amino acids. The chain's CDR3 is CASSADSVRSPLHF. For the CDR3, the DNA is TGTGCCAGCAGCGCAGACAGCGTTCGATCACCCCTCCACTTT. Using reference TRBV11-2 and TRBJ1-6 for the parts outside the CDR3, the full variable domain is EAGVAQSPRYKIIEKRQSVAFWCNPISGHATLYWYQQILGQGPKLLIQFQNNGVVDDSQLPKDRFSAERLKGVDSTLKIQPAKLEDSAVYLCASSADSVRSPLHFGNGTRLTVT.

This clonotype has a handful of counts. The J gene is TRBJ1-3, the V gene TRBV18; perhaps TRBD1 as D (6 bases). This CDR3 has 16 residues. Germline V lookup: CDR1 KGHSH, CDR2 LQKENI. V shed 6 bases and J shed 0 bases, with 15 bases lying between them. The CDR3: CASSAGQLFSGNTIYF. The CDR3 DNA reads TGTGCCAGCTCGGCCGGACAGCTATTCTCTGGAAACACCATATATTTT.

The DNA for the CDR3 is TGTGCCACCAGCAGGGATACAGGGCCCTACAATGAGCAGTTCTTC. This gives the protein CATSRDTGPYNEQFF. The V and J genes are TRBV15 and TRBJ2-1, with a tentative D call TRBD1 (6 bases). Germline V gene data show CDR1 as LNHNV and CDR2 as YYDKDF (reference sequence). The CDR3 runs to 15 residues. With 3 bases removed from V and 2 bases from J, the gap between germline ends came to 11 bases.

A note on this clonotype: Possible read error: a much larger clone is one base away. The chain combines TRBV10-3 with TRBJ2-7; 10 bases agree with TRBD1. The germline CDR1 and CDR2 sequences are ENHRY and SYGVKD. This CDR3 has 15 residues. Here the CDR3 DNA reads TGTGCCAGCAGTTCCCACCGGGACAGGGGCTACGAGCAGTACTTC. It codes for CASSSHRDRGYEQYF.

The chain is built from TRBV20-1 and TRBJ2-3, with D possibly TRBD1 on 6 matching bases. CDR1 is DFQATT, CDR2 SNEGSKA, per germline (reference sequence). The CDR3 is 14 residues long. V lost 0 bases to trimming and J lost 1 base, with 8 bases between them. CDR3 nucleotide sequence: TGCAGTGCTAGAGATCCAGGGGGCACAGATACGCAGTATTTT. It yields the protein CSARDPGGTDTQYF.

This clonotype has a handful of counts. J is TRBJ1-1 and V is TRBV2; D is ambiguous. Germline V CDR1 and CDR2: SNHLY, FYNNEI. Trimming took 4 bases from V and 0 from J, leaving 15 bases between them. The CDR3 is 16 amino acids. The CDR3 here is CASSGAPNYMNTEAFF. For the CDR3, the DNA is TGTGCCAGCAGTGGGGCACCTAATTATATGAACACTGAAGCTTTCTTT.

The CDR3 bases are TGTGCCAGCAGTTTAAGCGGGGACAGCCAAGAGACCCAGTACTTC. It yields the protein CASSLSGDSQETQYF. The chain employs TRBV12-3 or TRBV12-4 and TRBJ2-5, with D tentatively TRBD1 or TRBD2 (7 bases each). The CDR3 totals 15 residues. V was clipped by 2 bases and J by 1 base, with 11 bases between them.

This clonotype was seen a few times. This chain joins TRBV6-1 and TRBJ1-4; 8 positions match TRBD1. Trimming removed 6 bases from V and 7 bases from J; junction bases left unmatched: 7. This CDR3 has 14 amino acids. Per the germline V gene, CDR1 is MNHNS and CDR2 is SASEGT. CDR3 in amino acids: CASSPDRVSEKLFF. CDR3 in DNA: TGTGCCAGCAGCCCGGACAGGGTTAGTGAAAAACTGTTTTTT.

V and J are TRBV6-5 and TRBJ2-3; 8 bases are a match to TRBD1. The germline V gene encodes CDR1 MNHEY and CDR2 SVGAGI. This CDR3 comprises 14 residues. V was clipped by 7 bases and J by 5 bases; unmatched bases: 8. The CDR3 DNA is TGTGCCAGCACCCACCGACAGGGGTTAGATACGCAGTATTTT. This codes for CASTHRQGLDTQYF.

The chain has TRBV12-3 or TRBV12-4 and TRBJ1-1, with a possible D match to TRBD1 (6 bases). V lost 7 bases and J lost 6, with 15 bases in between. The CDR3 spans 13 residues. Here the CDR3 reads CASTSQGKAEAFF. The CDR3 nucleotides are TGTGCCAGCACCTCACAGGGAAAGGCTGAAGCTTTCTTT.

Comments on this clonotype: One end of the junction is discordant with germline, which a read error may explain. The rearrangement links TRBV7-2 to TRBJ2-3, with 7 bases fitting TRBD2. CDR1 is SGHTA, CDR2 FQGNSA, per germline. CDR3 size: 17 residues. The CDR3 coding sequence is TGTGCCAGCAGCTTCAGCGGGGACTCTCGCGGCACAGATGCGCAGTATTTT. This encodes CASSFSGDSRGTDAQYF.

This clonotype was seen a few times. The chain carries TRBV25-1 and TRBJ1-6; D is perhaps TRBD1 (6 bases). V was shortened by 5 bases and J by 3 bases, with 8 bases between the two germline ends. CDR1 is MGHDK, CDR2 SYGVNS, per germline. The length of the CDR3 is 14 residues. The CDR3 protein is CASSQGYYNSPLHF. The CDR3 region has the DNA TGTGCCAGCAGTCAGGGGTACTATAATTCACCCCTCCACTTT.